Included here is one TCR beta chain sequence, with context. Antigen specificity is unknown. The study ran its PCR with 60 Vbeta and 13 Jbeta primers. The repertoire was sequenced with immunoSEQ multiplex PCR; TCRdb's copy has only in-frame clones and lacks some. The table lists over 150,000 clones, 77% of them singletons. The data are from a study of cytomegalovirus exposure and HLA in healthy donors. Losses at the gene ends were 4 bases for V and 4 bases for J; bases not matched to a gene: 7. The CDR3 length is 15 residues. The germline gives CDR1 PRHDT, CDR2 FYEKMQ (reference sequence). Regarding the study as a whole: With high specificity and sensitivity, the classifier reportedly diagnosed cytomegalovirus status. Later work found most CMV-associated TCR beta chains apparently HLA-restricted.

V is TRBV13 and J is TRBJ2-3; 8 bases are shared with TRBD2. Material: PBMCs. The clonotype was recovered from a male donor in good health and CMV-seropositive. The CDR3 bases are TGTGCCAGCAGCTCACTCCGGGGGGGGGCAGATACGCAGTATTTT. Protein: CASSSLRGGADTQYF.